These T cell receptor beta chains were read from a single sample in a study of CD8 T cells in ankylosing spondylitis. TCRdb independently ran MiXCR on the 5' RACE reads; one entry per CDR3 protein. The sample holds around 300,000 distinct CDR3 sequences, about 14% seen once. Specimen: blood, either unsorted or a sorted T cell fraction (not recorded which). The receptors were gathered from a male donor with ankylosing spondylitis or in good health (not recorded which). CDR3s include the opening cysteine and the closing phenylalanine or tryptophan. D genes are given only for firm matches. Size is stated for part of the rows, as once, few or many counts, or as a class when the clone is expanded.

v_gene: TRBV4-1
abundance: .
d_gene: .
j_gene: TRBJ2-5
CDR3nt: TGCGCCAGCAGCCAAGCAATGGGGGGGCAGGCGGGCTCTGCAAAGACCCAGTACTTC
CDR3aa: CASSQAMGGQAGSAKTQYF

v_gene: TRBV3-1
abundance: .
d_gene: .
j_gene: TRBJ2-7
CDR3nt: TGTGCCAGCAGCCCGCCTAGGTCCTACGAGCAGTACTTC
CDR3aa: CASSPPRSYEQYF

v_gene: TRBV5-1
abundance: many
d_gene: .
j_gene: TRBJ2-1
CDR3nt: TGTGCCAGCAGTTTACGGGAGTCCTACAATGAGCAGTTCTTC
CDR3aa: CASSLRESYNEQFF

v_gene: TRBV2
abundance: .
d_gene: .
j_gene: TRBJ1-2
CDR3nt: TGTGCCAGCAGCGTGACTGAAGTCTATGGCTACACCTTC
CDR3aa: CASSVTEVYGYTF

v_gene: TRBV9
abundance: many
d_gene: TRBD2
j_gene: TRBJ2-2
CDR3nt: TGTGCCAGCAGCGTAGACGTTGGGGGGGGTTGGGACACCGGGGAGCTGTTTTTT
CDR3aa: CASSVDVGGGWDTGELFF

v_gene: TRBV10-3
abundance: few
d_gene: .
j_gene: TRBJ1-2
CDR3nt: TGTGCCATCAGTGAGTCGTCCCGAACGTATGGCTACACCTTC
CDR3aa: CAISESSRTYGYTF

v_gene: TRBV12-3/TRBV12-4
abundance: .
d_gene: .
j_gene: TRBJ2-5
CDR3nt: TGTGCCAGCAGTCCCTACCCAGAGACCCAGTACTTC
CDR3aa: CASSPYPETQYF

v_gene: TRBV7-9
abundance: many
d_gene: TRBD1
j_gene: TRBJ2-3
CDR3nt: TGTGCCAGCAGAACCCGGGACAGGGACACAGATACGCAGTATTTT
CDR3aa: CASRTRDRDTDTQYF

v_gene: TRBV27
abundance: .
d_gene: .
j_gene: TRBJ1-1
CDR3nt: TGTGCCAGCATCTCCGGGAGTACGAGCACTGAAGCTTTCTTT
CDR3aa: CASISGSTSTEAFF

v_gene: TRBV12-3/TRBV12-4
abundance: many
d_gene: TRBD1
j_gene: TRBJ1-1
CDR3nt: TGTGCCAGCAGTTCCCAGGGGGTAACTGAAGCTTTCTTT
CDR3aa: CASSSQGVTEAFF

v_gene: TRBV4-2
abundance: .
d_gene: TRBD2
j_gene: TRBJ2-1
CDR3nt: TGTGCCAGCAGCCAAGATGGTAACGGGGGGGCCCGGAATGAGCAGTTCTTC
CDR3aa: CASSQDGNGGARNEQFF

v_gene: TRBV18
abundance: .
d_gene: .
j_gene: TRBJ2-2
CDR3nt: TGTGCCAGCTCACCGGAGGACAAACCCGGGGAGCTGTTTTTT
CDR3aa: CASSPEDKPGELFF

v_gene: TRBV12-3/TRBV12-4
abundance: few
d_gene: .
j_gene: TRBJ2-7
CDR3nt: TGTGCCAGCAGTTTAGCGCGGGTCGGCTACGAGCAGTACTTC
CDR3aa: CASSLARVGYEQYF

v_gene: TRBV11-1
abundance: few
d_gene: .
j_gene: TRBJ2-6
CDR3nt: TGTGCCAGCAGCCCCTCCCGGGTTACGAGCTCTGGGGCCAACGTCCTGACTTTC
CDR3aa: CASSPSRVTSSGANVLTF

v_gene: TRBV7-9
abundance: .
d_gene: TRBD1
j_gene: TRBJ2-7
CDR3nt: TGTGCCAGCAGTCGGACAGGGCAAGCCGAGCAGTACTTC
CDR3aa: CASSRTGQAEQYF

v_gene: TRBV7-2
abundance: few
d_gene: .
j_gene: TRBJ1-5
CDR3nt: TGTGCCAGCAGCCCCCTGGCCAATCAGCCCCAGCATTTT
CDR3aa: CASSPLANQPQHF

v_gene: TRBV5-1
abundance: .
d_gene: .
j_gene: TRBJ1-1
CDR3nt: TGCGCCAGCAGCGATTCCCGACATGAGAGGACTGAAGCTTTCTTT
CDR3aa: CASSDSRHERTEAFF

v_gene: TRBV7-8
abundance: few
d_gene: .
j_gene: TRBJ1-2
CDR3nt: TGTGCCAGCAGCCGTCAAAACAGGGATGGCTACACCTTC
CDR3aa: CASSRQNRDGYTF